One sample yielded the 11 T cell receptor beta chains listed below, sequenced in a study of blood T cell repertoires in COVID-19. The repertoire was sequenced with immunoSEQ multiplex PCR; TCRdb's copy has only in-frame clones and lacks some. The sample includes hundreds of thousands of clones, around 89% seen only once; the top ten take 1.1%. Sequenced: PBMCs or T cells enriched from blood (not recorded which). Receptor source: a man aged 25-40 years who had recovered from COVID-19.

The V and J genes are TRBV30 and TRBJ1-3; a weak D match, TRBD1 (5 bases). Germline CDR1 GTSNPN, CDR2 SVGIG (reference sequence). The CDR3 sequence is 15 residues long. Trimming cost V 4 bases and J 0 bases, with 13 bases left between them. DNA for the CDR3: TGTGCCTGGATGCCGGGACTCATCTCTGGAAACACCATATATTTT. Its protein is CAWMPGLISGNTIYF.

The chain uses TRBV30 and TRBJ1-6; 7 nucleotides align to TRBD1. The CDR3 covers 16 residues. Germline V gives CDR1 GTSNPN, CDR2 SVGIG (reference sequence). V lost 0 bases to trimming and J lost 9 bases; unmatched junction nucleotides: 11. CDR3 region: CAWSVFMRQGGSPLHF. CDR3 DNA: TGTGCCTGGAGTGTCTTTATGCGACAGGGCGGTTCACCCCTCCACTTT.

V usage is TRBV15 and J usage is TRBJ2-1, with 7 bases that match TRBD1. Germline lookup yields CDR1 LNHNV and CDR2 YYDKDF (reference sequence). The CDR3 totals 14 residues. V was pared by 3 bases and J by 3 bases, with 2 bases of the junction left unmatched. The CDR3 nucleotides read TGTGCCACCAGCAGGGACAGGAGCTACAATGAGCAGTTCTTC. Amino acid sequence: CATSRDRSYNEQFF.

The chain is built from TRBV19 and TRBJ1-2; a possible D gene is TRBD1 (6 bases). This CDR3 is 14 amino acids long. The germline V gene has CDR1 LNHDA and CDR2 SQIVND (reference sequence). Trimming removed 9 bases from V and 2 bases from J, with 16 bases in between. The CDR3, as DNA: TGTGCCAGCAACAAGAGGGGGATAAACTATGGCTACACCTTC. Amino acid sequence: CASNKRGINYGYTF.

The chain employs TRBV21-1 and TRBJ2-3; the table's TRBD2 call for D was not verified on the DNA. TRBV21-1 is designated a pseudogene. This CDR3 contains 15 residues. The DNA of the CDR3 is TGTGCCAGCAGCAAACAGGCTAGCGGGACAGATACGCAGTATTTT. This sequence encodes CASSKQASGTDTQYF.

The CDR3 nucleotides read TGTGCCACCCGTTCAGGAGGAACTAATAGCAATCAGCCCCAGCATTTT. Translating it yields CATRSGGTNSNQPQHF. The chain employs TRBV28 and TRBJ1-5; D is undetermined. Per germline, CDR1 MDHEN and CDR2 SYDVKM. The V end was cut by 10 bases, the J end by 0 bases, with 19 bases between. The CDR3 extends over 16 amino acids.

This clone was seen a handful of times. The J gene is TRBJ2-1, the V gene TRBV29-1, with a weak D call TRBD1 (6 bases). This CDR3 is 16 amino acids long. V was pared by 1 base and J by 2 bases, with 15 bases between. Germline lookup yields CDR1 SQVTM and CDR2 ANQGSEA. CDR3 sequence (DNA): TGCAGCGTTGAAGCCCCTGACAGGAGAACCTACAATGAGCAGTTCTTC. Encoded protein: CSVEAPDRRTYNEQFF.

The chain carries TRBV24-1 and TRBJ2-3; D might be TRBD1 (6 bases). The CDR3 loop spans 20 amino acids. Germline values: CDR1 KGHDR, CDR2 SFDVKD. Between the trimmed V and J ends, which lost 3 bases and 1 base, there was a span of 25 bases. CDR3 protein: CATSDPLPPQQGRGTDTQYF. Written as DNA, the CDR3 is TGTGCCACCAGTGATCCCCTTCCCCCTCAACAGGGCCGGGGCACAGATACGCAGTATTTT.

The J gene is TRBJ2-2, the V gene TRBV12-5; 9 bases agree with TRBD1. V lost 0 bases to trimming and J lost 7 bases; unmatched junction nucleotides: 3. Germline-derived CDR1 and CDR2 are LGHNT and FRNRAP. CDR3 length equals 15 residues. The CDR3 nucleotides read TGTGCTAGTGGTTTGGTGACAGGGGGGCGCGGGGAGCTGTTTTTT. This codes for CASGLVTGGRGELFF.

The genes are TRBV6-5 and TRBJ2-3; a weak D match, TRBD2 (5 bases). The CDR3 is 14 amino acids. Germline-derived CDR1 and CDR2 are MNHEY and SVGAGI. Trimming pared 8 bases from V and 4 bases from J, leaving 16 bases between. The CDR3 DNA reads TGTGCCAGCGGCGGGTTGGGTTGGGCAGATACGCAGTATTTT. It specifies CASGGLGWADTQYF.

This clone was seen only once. CDR3 protein: CASSSDYSSYNEQFF. In DNA, the CDR3 is TGTGCCAGCAGCTCCGACTATAGCTCCTACAATGAGCAGTTCTTC. The chain recombines TRBV7-3 with TRBJ2-1; maybe TRBD2 (5 bases). Germline V gene sequence: CDR1 SGHTA, CDR2 FQGTGA. Trimming removed 4 bases from V and 0 bases from J, with 10 bases in between. This CDR3 contains 15 residues.